These 7 T cell receptor beta chains were all obtained from the same sample, sequenced in a study of monozygotic twins with inflammatory bowel disease. Each CDR3 protein gets one entry in TCRdb, which reprocessed the 5' RACE reads and gives no DNA. Its listing shows approximately 380,000 distinct CDR3 sequences. The specimen sequenced was blood. Receptors were obtained from a human donor with ulcerative colitis or Crohn's disease, or a healthy co-twin of an affected twin (not recorded which).

V usage is TRBV20-1 and J usage is TRBJ2-3; TCRdb selects TRBD1, and the lack of DNA leaves this call unchecked. CDR1 DFQATT and CDR2 SNEGSKA come from the germline V gene (reference sequence). The CDR3 is 13 residues long. The CDR3 region is CSARGGGTDTQYF.

V is TRBV10-3 and J is TRBJ1-4; TCRdb returns TRBD1, unconfirmable since there is no DNA. The CDR3 is 15 amino acids. CDR1 is ENHRY and CDR2 is SYGVKD in the germline V gene. CDR3 sequence reads: CAPWGQKPTNEKLFF.

The chain uses TRBV11-3 and TRBJ2-1. This CDR3 has 13 amino acids. Germline values: CDR1 SGHNT, CDR2 YENEEA. The CDR3 spells CASSFSSLNEQFF.

This chain uses TRBV29-1 with TRBJ2-5. Germline loops: CDR1 SQVTM, CDR2 ANQGSEA. The CDR3 consists of 13 residues. CDR3 in amino acids: CSVERGLQETQYF.

The genes are TRBV7-9 and TRBJ2-5; TCRdb indicates TRBD1, and absent DNA this call remains unverified. CDR3 length: 15 amino acids. Per the germline V gene, CDR1 is SEHNR and CDR2 is FQNEAQ (reference sequence). The CDR3 sequence is CASSLPTVLQETQYF. Full variable domain (rest looked up from reference TRBV7-9 and TRBJ2-5): DTGVSQNPRHKITKRGQNVTFRCDPISEHNRLYWYRQTLGQGPEFLTYFQNEAQLEKSRLLSDRFSAERPKGSFSTLEIQRTEQGDSAMYLCASSLPTVLQETQYFGPGTRLLVL.

The CDR3 is CASSLAVYSGYTF. V usage is TRBV7-2 and J usage is TRBJ1-2. Germline CDR1 and CDR2: SGHTA and FQGNSA. The CDR3 runs 13 residues. Together with reference TRBV7-2 and TRBJ1-2, the CDR3 gives the full variable domain: GAGVSQSPSNKVTEKGKDVELRCDPISGHTALYWYRQSLGQGLEFLIYFQGNSAPDKSGLPSDRFSAERTGGSVSTLTIQRTQQEDSAVYLCASSLAVYSGYTFGSGTRLTVV.

The chain carries TRBV6-1 and TRBJ2-5; without DNA, the TCRdb call of TRBD2 cannot be checked. The CDR3 loop spans 14 amino acids. Germline CDR1 and CDR2: MNHNS and SASEGT. The CDR3 loop is CASSTTSRSLAQYF.